This T cell receptor beta chain was retrieved from a study of blood T cell repertoires in COVID-19. The assay was immunoSEQ multiplex PCR, and TCRdb's table has in-frame clones only and misses some. The table has more than 150,000 clones, about 80% seen once; the top ten hold around an eighth. The CDR3 sequence is 16 residues long. CDR1 SGDLS and CDR2 YYNGEE come from the germline V gene. Germline trimming cut 0 bases from V and 5 bases from J; bases unmatched to any gene: 8. V is TRBV9 and J is TRBJ2-1; 7 nucleotides line up with TRBD2. What was sequenced was PBMCs or T cells enriched from blood (not recorded which). The clonotype was recovered from a man aged 60 to 69 who had been exposed to COVID-19. The CDR3 DNA is TGTGCCAGCAGCGTAGCGTCGGGACTACTAAACAATGAGCAGTTCTTC. Its translation is CASSVASGLLNNEQFF.